One and the same sample provided the 21 T cell receptor beta chains below, sequenced in a study of shared clonotypes between healthy human individuals. Produced via immunoSEQ multiplex PCR; TCRdb's table is partial and in-frame only. The sample comprises 450,000 or so clones, approximately 80% of which are singletons, and 12% rests with the top ten. Input material: PBMCs. The source is a woman between 40 and 50 years old in good health. Some clones in this sample may be carry-over from other donors' samples.

The chain combines TRBV7-2 with TRBJ2-1; possibly TRBD1 for D (6 bases). The CDR3 totals 13 residues. V gave up 5 bases and J gave up 12 bases, with 17 bases separating them. Germline assignment: CDR1 SGHTA and CDR2 FQGNSA. The CDR3: CASSQGLGVWQFF. For the CDR3, the DNA is TGTGCCAGCAGCCAGGGGTTAGGTGTTTGGCAGTTCTTC.

This chain's CDR3 is CASSLGGTGYGYTF. The CDR3 nucleotides are TGTGCCAGCAGCTTAGGCGGGACAGGGTATGGCTACACCTTC. V gene TRBV7-9 combines with J gene TRBJ1-2; TRBD1 matches 9 bases. Germline assignment: CDR1 SEHNR and CDR2 FQNEAQ (reference sequence). The CDR3 totals 14 residues. V was pared by 1 base and J by 5 bases, with 2 bases of the junction left unmatched.

Many counts were recorded for this clone. This sequence joins TRBV30 and TRBJ2-7; D is possibly TRBD2 (5 bases). Germline loops: CDR1 GTSNPN, CDR2 SVGIG (reference sequence). This CDR3 has 17 residues. V lost 1 base and J 4 bases, leaving 23 bases between the germline ends. The CDR3 sequence is CAWSAGGFDDQNYEQYF. The CDR3, as DNA: TGTGCCTGGAGTGCGGGCGGGTTCGATGACCAAAATTACGAGCAGTACTTC.

V is TRBV7-6 and J is TRBJ2-3; 7 bases line up with TRBD1. J gave up 4 bases and V 2 bases, and 3 bases lay outside the gene matches. Germline loops: CDR1 SGHVS, CDR2 FNYEAQ. The CDR3 has 14 residues. The CDR3 coding sequence is TGTGCCAGCAGCTTAATACAGGGGCCAGATACGCAGTATTTT. This codes for CASSLIQGPDTQYF.

The chain employs TRBV6-5 and TRBJ2-1, with TRBD1 matching 7 bases. The CDR3 is 13 amino acids. In germline, CDR1 is MNHEY, CDR2 SVGAGI. The V gene end was trimmed by 6 bases and the J gene end by 7 bases; junction bases not matched to a gene: 6. For the CDR3, the DNA is TGTGCCAGCAGAAGGGGGCAGACAAATGAGCAGTTCTTC. Its translation is CASRRGQTNEQFF.

This clone turned up a few times. The chain couples TRBV25-1 to TRBJ2-7; D gene unclear. The CDR3 loop spans 11 amino acids. CDR1 is MGHDK and CDR2 is SYGVNS in the germline V gene. Trimming removed 5 bases at V and 3 bases at J, with 5 bases between. The CDR3 region is CASSTIYEQYF. The CDR3 region has the DNA TGTGCCAGCAGTACGATCTACGAGCAGTACTTC.

V gene TRBV19 combines with J gene TRBJ2-5, with 12 positions matching TRBD2. The J call is in doubt because the DNA end fits TRBJ2-7 better. The germline CDR1 and CDR2 sequences are LNHDA and SQIVND (reference sequence). CDR3 length: 15 amino acids. In DNA, the CDR3 is TGTGCCAGCAGTGTGACTAGCGGGAGAGGCTACGAGCAGTACTTC. It is translated as CASSVTSGRGYEQYF.

The chain is built from TRBV2 and TRBJ1-1, with D possibly TRBD1 on 5 matching bases. In germline, CDR1 is SNHLY, CDR2 FYNNEI. V lost 4 bases and J 6 bases, leaving 18 bases between the germline ends. The CDR3 sequence is 15 residues long. In DNA, the CDR3 is TGTGCCAGCAGTGGGCCTCAGGGATGGTCAGCTGAAGCTTTCTTT. This translates into CASSGPQGWSAEAFF.

Details on this clone: One junction end disagrees with the germline gene, perhaps due to a read error. Other nucleotide sequences in the sample specify the same CDR3. The chain combines TRBV29-1 with TRBJ1-2; D remains ambiguous. This CDR3 is 11 amino acids long. Germline assignment: CDR1 SQVTM and CDR2 ANQGSEA. CDR3: CSESSNYGYAF. The CDR3 DNA sequence: TGCAGCGAGTCCTCAAACTACGGCTACGCCTTC.

The chain couples TRBV28 to TRBJ2-1, with D tentatively TRBD1 (6 bases). Trimming shortened V by 4 bases and J by 4 bases, and 17 bases separated the two germline ends. This CDR3 has 16 amino acids. Germline assignment: CDR1 MDHEN and CDR2 SYDVKM. As DNA, the CDR3 is TGTGCCAGCAGTTCCCCCGCGACAGGCGGATACAATGAGCAGTTCTTC. The encoded protein is CASSSPATGGYNEQFF.

This chain links TRBV28 with TRBJ1-5; D is perhaps TRBD1 (5 bases). The CDR3 loop spans 15 amino acids. In germline, CDR1 is MDHEN, CDR2 SYDVKM. Trimming left V 6 bases short and J 7 bases short, with 19 bases between. This CDR3 reads CASRPDPGARQPQHF. Here the CDR3 DNA reads TGTGCCAGCAGACCGGACCCTGGGGCTAGACAGCCCCAGCATTTT.

This rearrangement joins TRBV4-1 to TRBJ2-7; the match to TRBD1 covers 9 bases. J lost 4 bases, V lost 5 bases, and 9 bases had no gene match. CDR1 and CDR2 from the germline V gene are MGHRA and YSYEKL. The CDR3 has 15 amino acids. CDR3 bases: TGCGCCAGCAGCAGTCTAGGGGACAGGGAATACGAGCAGTACTTC. Encoded protein: CASSSLGDREYEQYF.

This clone has just a few counts. CDR3 loop: CASCGTWEQYF. The CDR3, as DNA: TGTGCCAGCTGTGGGACTTGGGAGCAGTACTTC. This chain links TRBV28 with TRBJ2-7; the D gene is possibly TRBD2 (6 bases). The CDR3 spans 11 residues. CDR1 MDHEN and CDR2 SYDVKM come from the germline V gene. V was clipped by 8 bases and J by 7 bases, with 12 bases between them.

As concerns this clone: The sample holds other DNA sequences that translate to the same CDR3. The chain is built from TRBV28 and TRBJ1-5, with no clear D. CDR3 length: 13 amino acids. Per the germline V gene, CDR1 is MDHEN and CDR2 is SYDVKM. V was shortened by 5 bases and J by 4 bases, with 9 bases between the two germline ends. CDR3 in amino acids: CASSPGANQPQHF. CDR3 DNA: TGTGCCAGCAGTCCGGGAGCAAATCAGCCCCAGCATTTT.

In nucleotides, the CDR3 is TGCAGTGCTGACCTCTACGAGCAGTACTTC. It specifies CSADLYEQYF. The rearrangement uses TRBV20-1 and TRBJ2-7; D is unclear. The ends were cut back, 5 bases at V and 3 bases at J, with 5 bases in the middle. CDR1 and CDR2 from the germline V gene are DFQATT and SNEGSKA (reference sequence). This CDR3 is 10 amino acids long.

Points on this clone: One end of the junction varies from germline; a read error may be responsible. The chain couples TRBV7-7 to TRBJ2-7; perhaps TRBD2 as D (5 bases). The CDR3 has 13 residues. Looked up from germline, CDR1 is SSHAT and CDR2 is FNYEAQ (reference sequence). The CDR3, as DNA: TGTGCCAGCAGCTTAGGGAATCAAAGGGAGCAATACTTC. Protein product: CASSLGNQREQYF.

To note about this clone: This likely stems from a read error, as it lies one base from a far larger clone. Other DNA sequences from this sample encode an identical CDR3 as well. The V gene is TRBV9, the J gene TRBJ2-6; 7 nucleotides line up with TRBD2. Germline-derived CDR1 and CDR2 are SGDLS and YYNGEE. This CDR3 has 19 residues. The chain's CDR3 is CASSVGGGRRDSGANVLTF. CDR3 DNA: TGTGCCAGCAGCGTAGGAGGCGGGAGACGGGACTCTGGTGCCAACGTCCTGACTTTC. Full variable domain (missing parts from reference TRBV9 and TRBJ2-6): DSGVTQTPKHLITATGQRVTLRCSPRSGDLSVYWYQQSLDQGLQFLIQYYNGEERAKGNILERFSAQQFPDLHSELNLSSLELGDSALYFCASSVGGGRRDSGANVLTFGAGSRLTVL.

This chain connects TRBV7-9 to TRBJ2-5; 10 bases are a match to TRBD2. Trimming cost V 6 bases and J 5 bases; bases outside gene matches: 9. The CDR3 is 15 amino acids. The germline V gene encodes CDR1 SEHNR and CDR2 FQNEAQ (reference sequence). The CDR3 protein is CASREKREGLETQYF. Written as DNA, the CDR3 is TGTGCCAGCAGGGAAAAGCGGGAGGGCCTCGAGACCCAGTACTTC. Full variable domain (outside the CDR3, taken from reference TRBV7-9 and TRBJ2-5): DTGVSQNPRHKITKRGQNVTFRCDPISEHNRLYWYRQTLGQGPEFLTYFQNEAQLEKSRLLSDRFSAERPKGSFSTLEIQRTEQGDSAMYLCASREKREGLETQYFGPGTRLLVL.

The chain combines TRBV28 with TRBJ2-7, with 7 bases that match TRBD2. CDR3 length equals 15 residues. V was pared by 6 bases and J by 6 bases, with 14 bases of the junction left unmatched. Germline CDR1 is MDHEN and CDR2 is SYDVKM. In nucleotides, the CDR3 is TGTGCCAGCAGCTTAGGCGGGGGATCGTTCGGCGAGCAGTACTTC. Protein sequence: CASSLGGGSFGEQYF.

The chain links TRBV15 to TRBJ1-1, with D possibly TRBD1 on 6 matching bases. Germline assignment: CDR1 LNHNV and CDR2 YYDKDF (reference sequence). The CDR3 has 15 residues. Trimming took 5 bases from V and 0 from J, leaving 13 bases between them. The CDR3 sequence is CATSPRTGLNTEAFF. The CDR3 DNA reads as TGTGCCACCAGCCCCCGTACAGGGTTGAACACTGAAGCTTTCTTT.

The sample holds one count of this clone. V gene TRBV5-1 combines with J gene TRBJ2-3; 9 nucleotides line up with TRBD2. Germline CDR1 and CDR2: SGHRS and YFSETQ. The trim removed 0 bases at V and 3 bases at J, leaving 8 bases unmatched. This CDR3 contains 17 residues. CDR3 region: CASSLAPLAGATDTQYF. Written as DNA, the CDR3 is TGCGCCAGCAGCTTGGCCCCCTTAGCGGGAGCAACAGATACGCAGTATTTT.